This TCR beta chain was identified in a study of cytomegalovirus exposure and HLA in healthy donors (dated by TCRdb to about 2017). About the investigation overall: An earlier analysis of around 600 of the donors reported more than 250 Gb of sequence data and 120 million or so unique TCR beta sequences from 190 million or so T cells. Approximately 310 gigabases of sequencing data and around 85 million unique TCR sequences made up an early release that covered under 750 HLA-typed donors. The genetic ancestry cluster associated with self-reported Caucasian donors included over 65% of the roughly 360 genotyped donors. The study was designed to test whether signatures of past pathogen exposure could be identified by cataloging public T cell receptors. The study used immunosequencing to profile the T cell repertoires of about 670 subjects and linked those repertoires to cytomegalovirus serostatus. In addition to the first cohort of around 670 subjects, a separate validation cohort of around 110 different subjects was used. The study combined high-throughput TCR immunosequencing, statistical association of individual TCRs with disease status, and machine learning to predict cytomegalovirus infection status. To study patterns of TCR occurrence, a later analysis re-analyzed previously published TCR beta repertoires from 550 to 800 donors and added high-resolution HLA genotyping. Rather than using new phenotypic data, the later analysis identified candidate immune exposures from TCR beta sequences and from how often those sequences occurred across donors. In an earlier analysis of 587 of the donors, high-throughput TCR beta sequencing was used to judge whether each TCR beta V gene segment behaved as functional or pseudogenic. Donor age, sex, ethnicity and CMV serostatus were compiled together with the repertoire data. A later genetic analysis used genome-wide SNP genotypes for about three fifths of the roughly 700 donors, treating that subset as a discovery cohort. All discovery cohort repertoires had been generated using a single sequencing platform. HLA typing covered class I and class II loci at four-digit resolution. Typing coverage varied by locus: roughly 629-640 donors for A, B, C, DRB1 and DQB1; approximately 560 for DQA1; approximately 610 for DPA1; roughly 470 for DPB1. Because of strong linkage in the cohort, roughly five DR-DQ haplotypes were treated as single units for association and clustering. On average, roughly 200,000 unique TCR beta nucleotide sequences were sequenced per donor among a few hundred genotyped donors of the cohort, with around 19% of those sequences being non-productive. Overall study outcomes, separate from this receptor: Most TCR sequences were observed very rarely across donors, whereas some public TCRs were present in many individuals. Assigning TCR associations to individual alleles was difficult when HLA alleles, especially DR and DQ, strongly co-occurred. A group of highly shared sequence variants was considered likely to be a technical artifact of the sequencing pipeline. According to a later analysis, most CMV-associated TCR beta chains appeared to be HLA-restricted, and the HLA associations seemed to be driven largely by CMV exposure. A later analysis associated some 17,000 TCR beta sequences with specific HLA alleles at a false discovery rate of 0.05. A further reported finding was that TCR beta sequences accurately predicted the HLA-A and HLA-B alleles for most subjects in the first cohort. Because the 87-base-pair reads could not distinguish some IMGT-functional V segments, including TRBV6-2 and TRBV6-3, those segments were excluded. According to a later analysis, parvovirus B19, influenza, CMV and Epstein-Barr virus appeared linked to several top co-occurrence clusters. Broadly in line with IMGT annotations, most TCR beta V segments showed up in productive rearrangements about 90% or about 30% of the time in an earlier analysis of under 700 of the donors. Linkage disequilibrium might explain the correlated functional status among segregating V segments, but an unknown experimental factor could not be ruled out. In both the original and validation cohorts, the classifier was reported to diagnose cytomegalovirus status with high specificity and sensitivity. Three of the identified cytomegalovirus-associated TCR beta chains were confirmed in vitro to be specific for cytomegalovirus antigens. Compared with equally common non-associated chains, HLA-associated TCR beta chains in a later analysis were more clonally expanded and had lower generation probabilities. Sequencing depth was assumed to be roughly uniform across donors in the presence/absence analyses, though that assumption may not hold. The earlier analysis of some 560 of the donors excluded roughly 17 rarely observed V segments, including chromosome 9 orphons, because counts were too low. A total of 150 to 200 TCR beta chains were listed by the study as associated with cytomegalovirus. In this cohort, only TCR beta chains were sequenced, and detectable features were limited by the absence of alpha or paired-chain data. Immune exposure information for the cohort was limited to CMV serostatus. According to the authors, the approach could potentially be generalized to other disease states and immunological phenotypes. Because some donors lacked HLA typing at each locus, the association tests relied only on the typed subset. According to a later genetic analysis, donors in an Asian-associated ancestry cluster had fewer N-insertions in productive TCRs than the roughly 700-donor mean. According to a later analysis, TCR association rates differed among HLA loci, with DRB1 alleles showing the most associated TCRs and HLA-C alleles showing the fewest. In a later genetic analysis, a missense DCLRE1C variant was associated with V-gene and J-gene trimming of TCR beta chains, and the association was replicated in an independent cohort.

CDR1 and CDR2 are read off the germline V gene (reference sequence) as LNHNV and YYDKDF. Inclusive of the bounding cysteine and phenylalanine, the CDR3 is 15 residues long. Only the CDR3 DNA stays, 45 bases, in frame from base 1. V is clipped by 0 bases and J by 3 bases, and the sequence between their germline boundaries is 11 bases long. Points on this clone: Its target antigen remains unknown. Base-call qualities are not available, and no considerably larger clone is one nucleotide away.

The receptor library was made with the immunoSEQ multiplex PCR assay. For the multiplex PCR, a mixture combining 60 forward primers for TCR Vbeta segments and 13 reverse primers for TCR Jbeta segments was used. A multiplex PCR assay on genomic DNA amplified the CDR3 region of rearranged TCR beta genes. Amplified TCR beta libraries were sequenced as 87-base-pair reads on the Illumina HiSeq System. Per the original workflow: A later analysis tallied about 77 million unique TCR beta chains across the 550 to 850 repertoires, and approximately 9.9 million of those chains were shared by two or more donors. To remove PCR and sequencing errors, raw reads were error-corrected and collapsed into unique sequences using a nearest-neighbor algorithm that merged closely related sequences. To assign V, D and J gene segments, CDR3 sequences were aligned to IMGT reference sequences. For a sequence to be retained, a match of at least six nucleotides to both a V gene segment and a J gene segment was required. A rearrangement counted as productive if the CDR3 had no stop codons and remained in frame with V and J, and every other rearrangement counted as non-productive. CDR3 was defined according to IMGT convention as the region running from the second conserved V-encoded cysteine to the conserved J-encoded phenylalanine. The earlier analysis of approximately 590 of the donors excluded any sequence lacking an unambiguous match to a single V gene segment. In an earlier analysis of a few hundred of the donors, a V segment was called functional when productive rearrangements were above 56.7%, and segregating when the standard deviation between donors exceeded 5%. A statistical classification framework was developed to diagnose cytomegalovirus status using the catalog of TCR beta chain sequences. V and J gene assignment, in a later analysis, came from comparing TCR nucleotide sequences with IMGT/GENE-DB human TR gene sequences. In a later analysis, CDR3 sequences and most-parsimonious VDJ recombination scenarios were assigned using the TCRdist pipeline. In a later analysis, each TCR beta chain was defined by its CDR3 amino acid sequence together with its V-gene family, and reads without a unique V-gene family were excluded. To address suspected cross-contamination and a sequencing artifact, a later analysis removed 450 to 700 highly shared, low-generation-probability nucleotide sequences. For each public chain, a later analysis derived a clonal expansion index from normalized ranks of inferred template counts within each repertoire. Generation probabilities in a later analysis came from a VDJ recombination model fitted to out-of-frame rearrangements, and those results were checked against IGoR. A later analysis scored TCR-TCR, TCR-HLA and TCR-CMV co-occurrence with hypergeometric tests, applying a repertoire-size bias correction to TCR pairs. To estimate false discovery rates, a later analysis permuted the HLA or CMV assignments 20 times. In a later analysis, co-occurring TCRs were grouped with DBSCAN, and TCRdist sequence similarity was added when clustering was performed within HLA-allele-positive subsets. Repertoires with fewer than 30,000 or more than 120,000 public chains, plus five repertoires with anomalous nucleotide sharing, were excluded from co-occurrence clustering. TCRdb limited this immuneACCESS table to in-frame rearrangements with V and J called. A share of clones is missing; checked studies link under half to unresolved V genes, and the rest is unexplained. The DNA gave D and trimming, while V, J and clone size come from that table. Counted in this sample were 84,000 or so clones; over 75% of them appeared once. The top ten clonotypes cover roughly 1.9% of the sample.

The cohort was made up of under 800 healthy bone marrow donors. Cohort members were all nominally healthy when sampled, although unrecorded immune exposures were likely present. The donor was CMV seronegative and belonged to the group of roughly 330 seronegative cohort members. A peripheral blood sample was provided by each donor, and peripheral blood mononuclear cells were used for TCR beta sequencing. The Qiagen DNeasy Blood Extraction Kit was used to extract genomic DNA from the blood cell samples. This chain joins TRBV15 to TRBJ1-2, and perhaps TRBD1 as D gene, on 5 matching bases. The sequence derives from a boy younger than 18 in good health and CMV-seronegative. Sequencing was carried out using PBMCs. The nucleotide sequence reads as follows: TGTGCCACCAGCAGAGATTGGGGCACAGACTATGGCTACACCTTC. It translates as CATSRDWGTDYGYTF.